This record concerns one T cell receptor (beta chain) sequence. The specificity of this receptor is unknown. No much larger clonotype is one base removed from it; base qualities were not supplied. CDR1 and CDR2, per the germline V gene, are SGHRS and YFSETQ. The junction shows trimming of 7 bases on V and 2 bases on J, plus 10 bases between the germline ends. The CDR3 runs 12 residues from the cysteine to the phenylalanine. Of the read, only the CDR3 DNA is kept; its 36 bases are in frame from base 1. Healthy HIV-negative adults with no recently reported acute infections or vaccinations were included as donors. Every donor was a Caucasian adult residing in Nashville, Tennessee, USA. CD4+ T cells were enriched by magnetic negative selection; naive cells were then positively selected on CD45RA, and the negative fraction formed the memory subset. Blood was obtained by leukapheresis, after which PBMCs were separated by Ficoll-Histopaque density gradient centrifugation and cryopreserved in liquid nitrogen vapor phase. Purity and quantity of every magnetically sorted T cell population were checked by analytical flow cytometry. From each sorted fraction, genomic DNA was isolated and quantified by UV absorbance on a Nanodrop 2000c.

TCR CDR3 regions were amplified from genomic DNA by multiplex PCR using the deep immunoSEQ assay. For each cell subset, the extracted genomic DNA was distributed evenly across all wells of several immunoSEQ 96-well plates, and each plate served as one replicate. For sorted subsets, approximately 210 ng of genomic DNA, equivalent to around 31,000 T cell genomes, went into each replicate PCR. Purified libraries were measured with a Qubit 3.0 fluorometer, size-checked on a Bioanalyzer 2100, and measured again with the KAPA Library Quantification kit. Each immunoSEQ 96-well plate was sequenced on its own single-read 150-cycle Illumina NextSeq 550 flow cell. Per the authors' processing: Because only junctional sequences without quality scores were contained in the immunoSEQ output, filtering matching that applied to full-length reads could not be performed. Sequences were annotated with PyIR, a Python wrapper for IgBLAST v1.9, using IMGT germline references to assign V/J genes and CDR3. Any read was removed if the V/J assignment was weak (E-value above 1e-6), the CDR3 was missing, or the read contained stop codons, out-of-frame junctions, or ambiguous translated residues. A V3J clonotype was defined by an identical inferred V gene, J gene, and CDR3 amino acid sequence. The percentage overlap between two repertoires was calculated by dividing the number of shared unique clonotypes by the size of the smaller repertoire. Three approaches were used to assess repertoire richness: RTK rarefaction, the Chao1 estimator, and Recon v2.1 estimates of unobserved clonotypes. Generation probabilities for all TCRbeta clonotypes obtained by the gDNA method from a handful of donors were computed using OLGA. TCRdb took this table from immuneACCESS and kept in-frame rearrangements with V and J called. Such tables lack part of the clones; where checked against another copy, unresolved V genes explain under half of the gap, and the rest is unexplained. The DNA was the basis for D and trimming; V, J and clone size are from that table. This sample comprises some 1,600,000 clones, around 98% of them detected only once. The ten largest clones represent roughly 0.4% of the sample.

This sample is drawn from a study of shared clonotypes between healthy human individuals (TCRdb year 2020). Study-wide context: Two women and three men aged 18 to 49 years were included in the cohort. Each donor's leukapheresis produced roughly between roughly 0.85 and 9.5 billion PBMCs. For each donor, CD4 naive and CD4 memory were each given three plates, CD8 naive was given two plates, and CD8 memory was given one plate. To increase sequencing depth and limit assay-specific biases, different laboratories used diverse techniques to prepare libraries and sequence TCR repertoires. To estimate repertoire size and how much clonotype sharing occurs between individuals, the study deeply sequenced the blood TCR repertoires of roughly 5 healthy adults. Study-wide findings and limitations: Naive subsets generally had larger estimated clonotype richness than memory subsets did. Pairwise subsampling indicated that sequencing depth was expected to affect the degree of clonotype sharing among donors. Incomplete sequencing was indicated by rarefaction of sorted-subset datasets, despite the large sequencing depth. Clonotypes shared by all four sorted-subset donors showed higher generation probabilities than non-shared clonotypes. Sampling was limited to blood, and TCR repertoires in tissue likely differ from TCR repertoires in blood. Sharing across a handful of donors was observed for about 5% of naive CD4, less than 4% of naive CD8, roughly 2.4% of memory CD4, and 0.4% of memory CD8 clonotypes. The genetic and exposure-history diversity represented was limited by the small number of donors.

The sequenced sample consisted of naive CD4+ T cells sorted from blood. The cell subset or site label here, explained by the study, means: CD45RA+ positively selected. The sequence came from a man aged 30 to 45 in good health. This chain joins TRBV5-1 to TRBJ2-7; the D element could tentatively be TRBD1 or TRBD2, as 5 bases agree for each. The encoded CDR3 is CASGDLAYEQYF. The DNA sequence reads TGCGCCAGCGGGGACCTGGCCTACGAGCAGTACTTC.